Each of the 12 T cell receptor beta chains below was sequenced from the same sample in a study of regulatory T cells in long-lasting Graves disease. Researchers made TCR beta libraries by using iRepertoire HTBI primers and running Arm-PCR on CDR3 regions. TCRdb re-called the multiplex PCR reads through MiXCR, storing one row per CDR3 protein. The table has 400,000 to 500,000 distinct CDR3 sequences, 16% seen once. The sample's time point: newly diagnosed GD, antithyroid drugs for less than 3 months. The TCR library was made from RNA extracted from PBMCs. The sample also formed part of further work on T cells in Graves' hyperthyroidism and ophthalmopathy.

The sequencing used peripheral blood mononuclear cells (PBMCs), collected at new diagnosis, from a patient treated with antithyroid drugs. All receptors derive from a woman aged 18 to 35 with Graves disease.

This clonotype was found many times. The chain carries TRBV27 and TRBJ2-1; D is unresolved. CDR1 and CDR2 (germline): MNHEY, SMNVEV (reference sequence). The CDR3 contains 16 residues. V was shortened by 2 bases and J by 0 bases, with 11 bases between the two germline ends. CDR3 nucleotides: TGTGCCAGCAGTTTACAGCAGGCCGGCTCCTACAATGAGCAGTTCTTC. Protein sequence: CASSLQQAGSYNEQFF.

The gene calls are TRBV12-3 or TRBV12-4 and TRBJ1-3, with no clear D. Deletions cut 3 bases from V and 5 bases from J, with 8 bases between. CDR3 size: 13 residues. The CDR3 DNA is TGTGCCAGCAGTTTCGGACCTAGAAACACCATATATTTT. Translated: CASSFGPRNTIYF.

Note on this clonotype: Since a much larger clone is just one base distant, this may be a read error. The chain combines TRBV12-3 or TRBV12-4 with TRBJ1-5; D is ambiguous. The V end was cut by 7 bases, the J end by 1 base, with 14 bases between. This CDR3 contains 15 residues. CDR3 loop: CASNLEGLSNQPQHF. The DNA for the CDR3 is TGTGCCAGCAACCTGGAGGGCTTGAGCAATCAGCCCCAGCATTTT.

This clonotype was detected a few times. This sequence joins TRBV19 and TRBJ2-3, with 7 nucleotides matching TRBD2. Looked up from germline, CDR1 is LNHDA and CDR2 is SQIVND (reference sequence). This CDR3 spans 16 amino acids. After removal of 6 bases from V and 1 base from J, the junction contained 10 bases not matched to a gene. The CDR3 DNA sequence: TGTGCCAGTAGCAAACAACGGGACTATCGCACAGATACGCAGTATTTT. Its protein product is CASSKQRDYRTDTQYF.

The chain has TRBV5-6 and TRBJ2-1, with 11 nucleotides matching TRBD2. Unmatched junction bases numbered 5, after V lost 0 bases and J lost 6 bases. Germline CDR1 is SGHDT and CDR2 is YYEEEE. CDR3 size: 16 residues. The CDR3 region is CASSLGLAGGFNEQFF. The DNA for the CDR3 is TGTGCCAGCAGCTTGGGGTTAGCGGGAGGGTTCAATGAGCAGTTCTTC.

The J gene is TRBJ1-4, the V gene TRBV7-8, with 10 nucleotides matching TRBD1. The CDR3 extends over 16 amino acids. Per the germline V gene, CDR1 is SGHVS and CDR2 is FQNEAQ. Trimming at V came to 0 bases and at J to 6 bases, leaving 4 bases not matched to a gene. The CDR3 region has the DNA TGTGCCAGCAGCTTAGCGCTCGGACAGGGGGATGAAAAACTGTTTTTT. Protein sequence: CASSLALGQGDEKLFF.

At least ten counts were recorded for this clonotype. This chain links TRBV4-2 with TRBJ2-1; 14 positions agree with TRBD2. V shed 0 bases, J shed 6 bases, and the junction held 1 base outside the gene matches. The length of the CDR3 is 16 residues. CDR1 LGHNA and CDR2 YNFKEQ come from the germline V gene. The CDR3 protein is CASSQETSGRGNEQFF. The CDR3 coding sequence is TGTGCCAGCAGCCAAGAGACTAGCGGGAGGGGCAATGAGCAGTTCTTC.

This clonotype was counted ten times or more. The chain recombines TRBV5-1 with TRBJ2-1, with D tentatively TRBD2 (5 bases). This CDR3 has 15 amino acids. Germline loops: CDR1 SGHRS, CDR2 YFSETQ. Trimming cost V 0 bases and J 3 bases, with 10 bases left between them. The DNA for the CDR3 is TGCGCCAGCAGCTTGGAGGGAGTGGGCTACAATGAGCAGTTCTTC. It is translated as CASSLEGVGYNEQFF. The full variable domain, rest sourced from reference TRBV5-1 and TRBJ2-1, is KAGVTQTPRYLIKTRGQQVTLSCSPISGHRSVSWYQQTPGQGLQFLFEYFSETQRNKGNFPGRFSGRQFSNSRSEMNVSTLELGDSALYLCASSLEGVGYNEQFFGPGTRLTVL.

This clonotype was seen repeatedly, ten times or more. The chain has TRBV12-3 or TRBV12-4 and TRBJ2-3; 8 nucleotides align to TRBD2. Trimming cost V 8 bases and J 0 bases; bases outside gene matches: 1. The CDR3 extends over 13 amino acids. In nucleotides, the CDR3 is TGTGCCAGCTCTAGCGGGAGCACAGATACGCAGTATTTT. It codes for CASSSGSTDTQYF.

This rearrangement joins TRBV12-3 or TRBV12-4 to TRBJ2-7; D ambiguous. The CDR3 contains 15 residues. V shed 4 bases and J shed 1 base, with 14 bases lying between them. The CDR3 here is CASSSFRHGSYEQYF. The CDR3 bases are TGTGCCAGCAGTTCGTTCCGGCACGGATCCTACGAGCAGTACTTC.

This clonotype was detected ten times or more. This chain connects TRBV13 to TRBJ2-1, with a weak D call TRBD2 (6 bases). Germline V gives CDR1 PRHDT, CDR2 FYEKMQ (reference sequence). With 5 bases removed from V and 4 bases from J, the gap between germline ends came to 24 bases. This CDR3 has 18 residues. The CDR3 reads CASSPPRGFSGPYNEQFF. The CDR3 DNA follows: TGTGCCAGCAGCCCACCGCGGGGCTTTAGCGGACCATACAATGAGCAGTTCTTC.

V gene TRBV5-1 combines with J gene TRBJ2-4; a possible D gene is TRBD1 (6 bases). The V and J ends lost 0 bases and 1 base respectively, with 8 bases between them. There are 15 residues in the CDR3. Germline CDR1 and CDR2: SGHRS and YFSETQ. CDR3 nucleotides: TGCGCCAGCAGCTTGGAGCAGGGGGCCAAAAACATTCAGTACTTC. This sequence encodes CASSLEQGAKNIQYF.